These 22 T cell receptor delta chains were all obtained from the same sample, sequenced in a study of gamma-delta chains in newborns, infants, children. TCRdb re-called the reads via CATT. The table has 10,000 to 12,000 delta-chain clones, approximately 9.5% seen once. The sequenced sample consisted of blood. The receptor source for this set is a child who was a newborn, infant or young child, either healthy, febrile or measles-vaccinated (not recorded which).

This clone was counted between two and nine times. The sample carries other DNA sequences with the same CDR3. This chain uses TRDV2 with TRDJ1; TRDD3 agrees at 11 bases. The CDR3 loop spans 21 amino acids. After removal of 0 bases from V and 2 bases from J, the junction contained 19 bases not matched to a gene. Germline CDR1 and CDR2: GEAIGNYY and EKD. CDR3: CACDTVPTIVLGDTGTDKLIF. The CDR3 DNA follows: TGTGCCTGTGACACCGTCCCTACAATCGTCCTGGGGGATACTGGAACCGATAAACTCATCTTT.

This clone turned up a few times. The rearrangement joins TRDV1 to TRDJ1; TRDD3 matches 10 bases. J was trimmed by 0 bases and V by 5 bases; bases with no gene match: 12. The CDR3 consists of 18 residues. CDR1 is TSWWSYY and CDR2 is QGS in the germline V gene. In DNA, the CDR3 is TGTGCTCTTGGGTATCAAAACTGGGGGATCCCTTACACCGATAAACTCATCTTT. It specifies CALGYQNWGIPYTDKLIF.

Points on this clone: A junction boundary mismatches the germline segment, possibly from a read error. The gene calls are TRDV2 and TRDJ3, with D perhaps matching TRDD3 (5 bases). CDR1 and CDR2 from the germline V gene are GEAIGNYY and EKD. The CDR3 totals 16 residues. CDR3 bases: TGTGCCTGTGACACCGTGGGATCCTGGGACACCCGACATATGTTTTTC. This gives the protein CACDTVGSWDTRHMFF.

The V call is TRDV2, the J call TRDJ3; D is ambiguous. CDR3 size: 16 residues. V was shortened by 1 base and J by 0 bases, with 6 bases between the two germline ends. Per germline, CDR1 GEAIGNYY and CDR2 EKD. The CDR3 loop is CACDTISSWDTRQMFF. For the CDR3, the DNA is TGTGCCTGTGACACTATAAGCTCCTGGGACACCCGACAGATGTTTTTC.

Turning to this clone: One base separates it from a far larger clone, so it is likely a read error. The J gene is TRDJ3, the V gene TRDV2, with 7 bases aligning to TRDD3. The V gene's germline CDR1 is GEAIGNYY and CDR2 EKD. CDR3 size: 20 residues. The trim removed 0 bases at V and 0 bases at J, leaving 10 bases unmatched. CDR3 sequence reads: CACDTVLEDTSSWDTRQMFF. The CDR3 DNA follows: TGTGCCTGTGACACCGTACTGGAGGATACGAGCTCCTGGGACACCCGACAGATGTTTTTC.

This clone was seen a handful of times. This chain joins TRDV1 and TRDJ1; 13 positions match TRDD3. J was trimmed by 0 bases and V by 2 bases; bases with no gene match: 15. Germline CDR1 reads TSWWSYY; CDR2 reads QGS. The CDR3 has 21 amino acids. The CDR3 nucleotides are TGTGCTCTTGGGGAAAAATATTTTTTGACTGGGGGATACGCTTACACCGATAAACTCATCTTT. This encodes CALGEKYFLTGGYAYTDKLIF.

Turning to this clone: This sample includes further DNA sequences coding for the same CDR3. The rearrangement joins TRDV2 to TRDJ3, with D perhaps matching TRDD3 (6 bases). The ends were cut back, 1 base at V and 0 bases at J, with 9 bases in the middle. This CDR3 is 17 amino acids long. CDR1 and CDR2 (germline): GEAIGNYY, EKD. CDR3 nucleotide sequence: TGTGCCTGTGACACTACTGGGAGCTCCTGGGACACCCGACAGATGTTTTTC. Amino acids: CACDTTGSSWDTRQMFF.

This clone was seen more than once but under ten times. V gene TRDV2 combines with J gene TRDJ3, with 7 bases matching TRDD3. Germline V gene data show CDR1 as GEAIGNYY and CDR2 as EKD. The CDR3 covers 17 residues. V lost 1 base to trimming and J lost 0 bases; unmatched junction nucleotides: 2. CDR3 DNA sequence: TGTGCCTGTGACACTGGGGGAGCCTCCTGGGACACCCGACAGATGTTTTTC. Translation gives CACDTGGASWDTRQMFF.

This sequence joins TRAV29/DV5 and TRDJ1; D perhaps matches TRDD3 (5 bases). The CDR3 loop spans 19 amino acids. The germline V and J ends were trimmed by 4 bases and 0 bases, with 28 bases remaining between them. The germline V gene has CDR1 NSMFDY and CDR2 ISSIKDK. The CDR3 DNA sequence: TGTGCAGCATCGGCCTGGCCGGTGGGAGTGGGGCCGTACACCGATAAACTCATCTTT. The encoded protein is CAASAWPVGVGPYTDKLIF. The variable domain in full, with the rest retrieved from reference TRAV29/DV5 and TRDJ1, is DQQVKQNSPSLSVQEGRISILNCDYTNSMFDYFLWYKKYPAEGPTFLISISSIKDKNEDGRFTVFLNKSAKHLSLHIVPSQPGDSAVYFCAASAWPVGVGPYTDKLIFGKGTRVTVEP.

This clone was seen more than once but under ten times. This may arise from a read error, as a much more abundant clone is one base away. The rearrangement uses TRDV2 and TRDJ1; TRDD3 matches at 11 bases. Germline V gene sequence: CDR1 GEAIGNYY, CDR2 EKD. The CDR3 consists of 20 residues. The CDR3 DNA is TGTGCCTGTGGCACCCTTAGCGGTGGGGGATACGATCGGTCCACCGATAAACTCATCTTT. It encodes CACGTLSGGGYDRSTDKLIF.

The chain carries TRDV2 and TRDJ1, with 12 positions matching TRDD3. The germline V gene encodes CDR1 GEAIGNYY and CDR2 EKD. This CDR3 region has 18 residues. J gave up 0 bases and V 4 bases, and 11 bases lay outside the gene matches. CDR3: CACDVLGDTTMYTDKLIF. The CDR3 coding sequence is TGTGCCTGTGATGTACTGGGGGATACAACGATGTACACCGATAAACTCATCTTT.

This clone was detected a few times. V usage is TRDV2 and J usage is TRDJ1; maybe TRDD3 (5 bases). This CDR3 is 15 amino acids long. Trimming removed 8 bases at V and 0 bases at J, with 18 bases between. Germline CDR1 and CDR2: GEAIGNYY and EKD. The CDR3 spells CASRSLYANTDKLIF. CDR3 sequence (DNA): TGTGCCTCCCGATCCCTATACGCGAACACCGATAAACTCATCTTT.

A few counts support this clone. This chain links TRDV2 with TRDJ2; 8 bases are shared with TRDD3. With V trimmed by 1 base and J by 4 bases, 7 bases remained unmatched. CDR3 size: 16 residues. Germline loops: CDR1 GEAIGNYY, CDR2 EKD. CDR3 in amino acids: CACDTLLGAPTAQLFF. CDR3 nucleotide sequence: TGTGCCTGTGACACTTTACTGGGGGCTCCGACAGCACAACTCTTCTTT.

The chain uses TRDV2 and TRDJ3, with D unclear. The V end lost 0 bases, the J end lost 0 bases, and 11 bases lay between the germline ends. In germline, CDR1 is GEAIGNYY, CDR2 EKD. The length of the CDR3 is 18 residues. CDR3 nucleotides: TGTGCCTGTGACACCGTACTGCGAAGCTCCTGGGACACCCGACAGATGTTTTTC. This sequence encodes CACDTVLRSSWDTRQMFF.

This clone has a handful of counts. This chain uses TRDV2 with TRDJ1; no clear D gene. This CDR3 spans 17 amino acids. Trimming shortened V by 0 bases and J by 2 bases, and 18 bases separated the two germline ends. The V gene's germline CDR1 is GEAIGNYY and CDR2 EKD. In DNA, the CDR3 is TGTGCCTGTGACACCGTGTCTGAGCCCGTTTCAACCGATAAACTCATCTTT. As protein: CACDTVSEPVSTDKLIF.

This clone is judged medium-sized. The CDR3 DNA reads TGTGCCTGTGACCCTGTCGGGAAACTGGACCTTAAACTCATCTTT. This sequence encodes CACDPVGKLDLKLIF. The chain links TRDV2 to TRDJ1; D possibly corresponds to TRDD3 (5 bases). This CDR3 spans 15 amino acids. The V end lost 3 bases, the J end lost 7 bases, and 20 bases lay between the germline ends. Germline V gene sequence: CDR1 GEAIGNYY, CDR2 EKD.

The sample holds a few counts of this clone. The genes are TRDV2 and TRDJ3; D unresolved. CDR1 and CDR2 (germline): GEAIGNYY, EKD. Trimming stripped 3 bases from V and 0 bases from J, with 8 bases between. The CDR3 has 16 amino acids. CDR3 loop: CACDGQSSWDTRQMFF. The CDR3 DNA follows: TGTGCCTGTGACGGTCAGAGCTCCTGGGACACCCGACAGATGTTTTTC.

Remarks on this clone: A read error likely explains this, since a far larger clone differs by one base. Other DNA sequences in this sample translate to the same CDR3. The V call is TRDV2, the J call TRDJ2; 13 positions match TRDD3. This CDR3 comprises 16 residues. With 2 bases clipped from V and 2 bases from J, the junction kept 1 base outside the gene matches. The germline CDR1 and CDR2 sequences are GEAIGNYY and EKD. The CDR3 protein is CACDILGDTLTAQLFF. CDR3 nucleotides: TGTGCCTGTGACATACTGGGGGATACGTTGACAGCACAACTCTTCTTT.

This clone has more than one count but fewer than ten. The sample has other DNA sequences that encode this CDR3 too. The chain employs TRDV2 and TRDJ3, with 9 bases fitting TRDD3. The CDR3 spans 18 residues. The V and J ends lost 0 bases and 1 base, in that order; junction bases with no gene match: 3. Germline V gene sequence: CDR1 GEAIGNYY, CDR2 EKD. The CDR3 here is CACDTVGDTSWDTRQMFF. For the CDR3, the DNA is TGTGCCTGTGACACCGTAGGGGATACGTCCTGGGACACCCGACAGATGTTTTTC.

This clone showed up just a few times. The rearrangement links TRDV2 to TRDJ3, with 13 nucleotides matching TRDD3. Trimming at V came to 4 bases and at J to 0 bases, leaving 8 bases not matched to a gene. Germline lookup yields CDR1 GEAIGNYY and CDR2 EKD. The CDR3 extends over 20 amino acids. This CDR3 reads CACDSTGGYDGSWDTRQMFF. In DNA, the CDR3 is TGTGCCTGTGATAGTACTGGGGGATACGACGGCTCCTGGGACACCCGACAGATGTTTTTC.

By frequency in the sample, this clone is medium-sized (0.01 to 0.1%). Distinct nucleotide sequences in the sample also encode this CDR3. V is TRDV2 and J is TRDJ3; 9 bases agree with TRDD3. CDR3 length: 19 amino acids. Germline V gene lookup returns CDR1 GEAIGNYY and CDR2 EKD. J gave up 0 bases and V 0 bases, and 5 bases lay outside the gene matches. CDR3 bases: TGTGCCTGTGACACCGTACTGGGGGACCTCTCCTGGGACACCCGACAGATGTTTTTC. It codes for CACDTVLGDLSWDTRQMFF.

A remark on this clone: At one of its ends the junction is not consistent with the germline gene, which may arise from a read error. Other DNA sequences from this sample encode an identical CDR3 as well. V gene TRAV29/DV5 combines with J gene TRDJ1; D perhaps matches TRDD3 (5 bases). Germline CDR1 and CDR2: NSMFDY and ISSIKDK. CDR3 length: 20 amino acids. The CDR3 here is CAASYMGLYLGTTYTDKLIF. The DNA for the CDR3 is TGTGCGGCAAGCTATATGGGGCTATACTTGGGGACGACGTACACCGATAAACTCATCTTT.